The rows below give T cell receptor beta chains drawn from one sample of a study of CD8+ T cells in alopecia areata. Here immunoSEQ multiplex PCR was the method, and the copy in TCRdb shows in-frame clones only, minus some. The sample records under 200,000 clones, 65% being singletons. Sequencing was performed on CD4+ T cells sorted from blood, taken at week 4, from a patient treated with tofacitinib. The receptors originated from a human donor with alopecia areata. The CDR3 runs from the conserved cysteine through the conserved F or W. D genes are given only for firm matches. A row's size may be missing; if present it is once, few, many or a size class.

clone_size,j_call,d_call,v_call,cdr3_nt,cdr3_aa
NA,TRBJ1-1,TRBD1,TRBV7-8,TGTGCCAGCAGCTGGGACAGGGGTACGAACACTGAAGCTTTCTTT,CASSWDRGTNTEAFF
NA,TRBJ2-5,NA,TRBV10-3,TGTGCCATCAGCACAGGGTTGACGGCCTCAGCGGAGACCCAGTACTTC,CAISTGLTASAETQYF
NA,TRBJ2-5,NA,TRBV7-6,TGTGCCAGCAGCTTGTTGGACCAAGAGACCCAGTACTTC,CASSLLDQETQYF
NA,TRBJ2-7,NA,TRBV30,TGTGCCTGGAGTGTAAGCCCTCTCTACGAGCAGTACTTC,CAWSVSPLYEQYF
NA,TRBJ1-5,NA,TRBV12-5,TGTGCTAGTGGTCCCCCGGGGAGTAGCAATCAGCCCCAGCATTTT,CASGPPGSSNQPQHF
NA,TRBJ1-6,TRBD1,TRBV11-1,TGTGCCAGCAGCTCCGGACAGGGTCAGTCACCCCTCCACTTT,CASSSGQGQSPLHF
few,TRBJ1-1,NA,TRBV11-2,TGTGCCAGCAGCTTAGATTTGGACAGATTGAACACTGAAGCTTTCTTT,CASSLDLDRLNTEAFF
few,TRBJ2-2,TRBD1,TRBV29-1,TGCAGCGTTAGTCCGGGACAGCCCACCGGGGAGCTGTTTTTT,CSVSPGQPTGELFF
NA,TRBJ1-1,NA,TRBV7-3,TGTGCCAGCAGTCACCTTAAGAACACTGAAGCTTTCTTT,CASSHLKNTEAFF
once,TRBJ1-3,NA,TRBV15,TGTGCCACCAGCACTCCGACCCAAAACTCTGGAAACACCATATATTTT,CATSTPTQNSGNTIYF
NA,TRBJ1-3,TRBD1,TRBV30,TGTGCCTGGATCGACAGGGGGCGCCGGGACACCATATATTTT,CAWIDRGRRDTIYF
few,TRBJ2-5,NA,TRBV29-1,TGCAGCGTTCGGGACCTGGAGACCCAGTACTTC,CSVRDLETQYF
NA,TRBJ2-5,TRBD2,TRBV2,TGTGCCAGCAGTGAACTCGCGGGGGACCTCCAAGAGACCCAGTACTTC,CASSELAGDLQETQYF
NA,TRBJ2-5,NA,TRBV9,TGTGCCAGCAGCGTAGGGTCATCTCGCCCGAGGGAGACCCAGTACTTC,CASSVGSSRPRETQYF
NA,TRBJ1-1,NA,TRBV18,TGTGCCAGCTCAACCGGACCTATTGAAGCTTTCTTT,CASSTGPIEAFF
NA,TRBJ1-4,NA,TRBV15,TGTGCCACCAGCAGAGCTACGGAGGAAAAACTGTTTTTT,CATSRATEEKLFF
NA,TRBJ1-2,TRBD1,TRBV29-1,TGCAGCGCAGGGGACAGATATGGCTACACCTTC,CSAGDRYGYTF
NA,TRBJ1-1,TRBD1,TRBV30,TGTGCCTGGAGGACAGGGTTAGACGCTGAAGCTTTCTTT,CAWRTGLDAEAFF
NA,TRBJ2-1,NA,TRBV5-1,TGCGCCAGCAGCCCTTGGGAGGGGGCTAATGAGCAGTTCTTC,CASSPWEGANEQFF
once,TRBJ2-3,NA,TRBV5-1,TGCGCCAGCAGCCCACATTCGGCAGGGGTCACAGATACGCAGTATTTT,CASSPHSAGVTDTQYF
NA,TRBJ2-3,NA,TRBV29-1,TGCAGCGTTCAACTAGCAGATACGCAGTATTTT,CSVQLADTQYF
few,TRBJ2-7,NA,TRBV29-1,TGCAGCGTACAACCAACAGTCTACGAGCAGTACTTC,CSVQPTVYEQYF
NA,TRBJ1-5,NA,TRBV2,TGTGCCAGCAGGGTTAGACAGACTGAAGGGCCCCAGCATTTT,CASRVRQTEGPQHF
few,TRBJ2-1,NA,TRBV10-3,TGTGCCATCAGTGAGTACGTGGTTCTAGCCCGGGAGCAGTTCTTC,CAISEYVVLAREQFF
NA,TRBJ1-2,TRBD1,TRBV29-1,TGCAGCGTCGGGGGACAGGTTGGCTACACCTTC,CSVGGQVGYTF
NA,TRBJ2-7,NA,TRBV7-8,TGTGCCAGCAGCTTGGGAGGATACTCCTACGAGCAGTACTTC,CASSLGGYSYEQYF
NA,TRBJ1-2,NA,TRBV30,TGTGCCTGGAGTTTGTACCCCTCTCTAGGAGGCCGGGACTATGGCTACACCTTC,CAWSLYPSLGGRDYGYTF
few,TRBJ1-4,NA,TRBV29-1,TGCAGCGTTGAATTGTTGTCAAATGAAAAACTGTTTTTT,CSVELLSNEKLFF
few,TRBJ2-1,TRBD2,TRBV5-1,TGCGCCAGCAGCTTGGGACTAGCGGGGGGATACAATGAGCAGTTCTTC,CASSLGLAGGYNEQFF
NA,TRBJ2-6,NA,TRBV6-6,TGTGCCAGCAGTTATGTCACGGGAGGGGCCAACGTCCTGACTTTC,CASSYVTGGANVLTF
NA,TRBJ1-1,NA,TRBV7-3,TGTGCCAGCAGTAAAGCAAGCCCTGGGACTGAAGCTTTCTTT,CASSKASPGTEAFF
NA,TRBJ2-1,NA,TRBV10-3,TGTGCCATCAGTGGGGGGGCGCATGAGCAGTTCTTC,CAISGGAHEQFF
NA,TRBJ2-5,NA,TRBV6-6,TGTGCCAGCAGCCCACCCTCCAGGGGAAAAGAGACCCAGTACTTC,CASSPPSRGKETQYF
NA,TRBJ1-3,NA,TRBV7-9,TGTGCCAGCAGCTTGTCTTTCGGAAACACCATATATTTT,CASSLSFGNTIYF
few,TRBJ1-6,NA,TRBV10-3,TGTGCCATCAGGACAGACTCCTATAATTCACCCCTCCACTTT,CAIRTDSYNSPLHF
NA,TRBJ2-5,NA,TRBV19,TGTGCCAGTAGCGGACAGGGAGGGGAGACCCAGTACTTC,CASSGQGGETQYF
NA,TRBJ1-6,TRBD1,TRBV30,TGTGCCTGGAGTTCGGGACAGGGAGATTCACCCCTCCACTTT,CAWSSGQGDSPLHF
few,TRBJ1-2,NA,TRBV25-1,TGTGCCAGCAGTGAACCGGGGCGTTATGGCTACACCTTC,CASSEPGRYGYTF
NA,TRBJ2-7,TRBD2,TRBV7-2,TGTGCCAGCAGCAAACTAGCGGGGGCCTACGAGCAGTACTTC,CASSKLAGAYEQYF
NA,TRBJ2-6,TRBD1,TRBV5-1,TGCGCCAGCAGCTCCGACAGGGAGTCCAACGTCCTGACTTTC,CASSSDRESNVLTF
NA,TRBJ2-5,TRBD2,TRBV2,TGTGCCAGCAGTGCATCGGGCAGCGGGGCAGAGACCCAGTACTTC,CASSASGSGAETQYF
few,TRBJ1-6,TRBD1,TRBV27,TGTGCCAGCAGTATACAGGGGGCGGGTTCACCCCTCCACTTT,CASSIQGAGSPLHF
NA,TRBJ2-5,NA,TRBV9,TGTGCCAGCACCGTTCCACCAGGTCCCAAACAAGAGACCCAGTACTTC,CASTVPPGPKQETQYF
NA,TRBJ2-7,NA,TRBV27,TGTGCCAGCAGTTCCGCCGTAGAGCAGTACTTC,CASSSAVEQYF
NA,TRBJ2-2,NA,TRBV19,TGTGCCAGTAGTCACAGGGATTCGAACACCGGGGAGCTGTTTTTT,CASSHRDSNTGELFF
NA,TRBJ1-1,NA,TRBV6-5,TGTGCCAGCAGTCTCGGGGGACGGTCTGAAGCTTTCTTT,CASSLGGRSEAFF
many,TRBJ2-1,NA,TRBV7-9,TGTGCCAGCAGCTTAGAGCGGGCCGTACCGCTCTACAATGAGCAGTTCTTC,CASSLERAVPLYNEQFF
NA,TRBJ2-1,NA,TRBV29-1,TGCAGCGTTGAAGTCCAACAGGGCCTTTCGTCGAATGAGCAGTTCTTC,CSVEVQQGLSSNEQFF